This TCR beta chain was identified during a study of beta chain features in type 1 diabetes. Comment on this clone: Its cognate antigen is unknown.

The CDR3 has 14 amino acids. V lost 2 bases to trimming and J lost 5 bases, with 10 bases between them. The germline V gene encodes CDR1 MNHNS and CDR2 SASEGT. Sorted CD4+ subsets: naive, central memory, regulatory, stem cell-like memory (CD45RO/CCR7/CD25/CD127/CD95/CD27 panel). Study-level results: VDJ junctions from type 1 diabetes patients carried fewer insertions and larger deletions. High-TCR-expressing cells could be over-represented by cDNA sequencing.

Reverse transcribing all isolated RNA meant expressed TCRB transcripts were sequenced. Regulatory, naive and central memory T cell samples averaged roughly 3.5 million reads. Method: immunoSEQ multiplex PCR; TCRdb's copy keeps in-frame clones and lacks some. The sample shows 300,000 to 350,000 clones, about 15% of them seen only once. The material sequenced was central memory CD4+ T cells from blood. This sequence joins TRBV6-1 and TRBJ2-1, with D uncertain. The origin of this receptor is a man between 25 and 39 years old in good health. The CDR3: CASSEYQIHNEQFF. The CDR3 DNA is TGTGCCAGCAGTGAATATCAGATCCACAATGAGCAGTTCTTC.